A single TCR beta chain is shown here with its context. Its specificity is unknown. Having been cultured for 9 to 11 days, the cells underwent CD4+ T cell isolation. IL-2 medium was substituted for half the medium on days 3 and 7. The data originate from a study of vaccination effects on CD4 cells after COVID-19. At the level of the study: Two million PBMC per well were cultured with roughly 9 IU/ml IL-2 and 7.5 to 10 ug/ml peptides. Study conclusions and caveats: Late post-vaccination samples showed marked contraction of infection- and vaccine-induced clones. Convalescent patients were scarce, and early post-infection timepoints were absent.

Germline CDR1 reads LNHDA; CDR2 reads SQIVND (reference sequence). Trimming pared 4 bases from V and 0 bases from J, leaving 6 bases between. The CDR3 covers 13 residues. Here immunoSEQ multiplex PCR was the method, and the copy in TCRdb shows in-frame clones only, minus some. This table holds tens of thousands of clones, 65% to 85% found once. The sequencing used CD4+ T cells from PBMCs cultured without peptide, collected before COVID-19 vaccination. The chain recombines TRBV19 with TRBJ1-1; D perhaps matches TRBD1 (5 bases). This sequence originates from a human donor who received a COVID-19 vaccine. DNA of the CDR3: TGTGCCAGTAGTAGACAGATGAACACTGAAGCTTTCTTT. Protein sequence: CASSRQMNTEAFF. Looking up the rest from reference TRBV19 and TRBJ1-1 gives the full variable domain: DGGITQSPKYLFRKEGQNVTLSCEQNLNHDAMYWYRQDPGQGLRLIYYSQIVNDFQKGDIAEGYSVSREKKESFPLTVTSAQKNPTAFYLCASSRQMNTEAFFGQGTRLTVV.